This T cell receptor (beta chain) was sequenced during a study of blood T cell repertoires in COVID-19. Overall study context: Sites in the United States, Italy and Spain provided acute and convalescent COVID-19 samples.

Per the study methods: Amplification of reference gene primers provided the estimated nucleated cell counts. This table comes from immunoSEQ multiplex PCR, and its TCRdb copy is limited to in-frame clones, with some not included. The V and J calls and clone size were taken over from that table, and D and trimming were inferred from the DNA. The data show approximately 250,000 clones, roughly 88% seen once. The CDR3 runs 13 residues. Germline V gene sequence: CDR1 SGHTA, CDR2 FQGNSA. Regarding this clone: The junction shows a germline mismatch at one end, possibly a read error.

Sequenced input: peripheral blood. The TCR originated in a woman aged 40 to 49 who had recovered from COVID-19. The V gene is TRBV7-2, the J gene TRBJ2-5; 8 positions match TRBD1. The CDR3 sequence: CASSLGSVDRANF. In DNA form, the CDR3 reads TGTGCCAGCAGCTTAGGGTCTGTGGACAGGGCCAACTTC.